In this sample, the clone carrying this T cell receptor beta chain turned up a few times. Its antigen is still unknown. The ends were cut back, 0 bases at V and 3 bases at J, with 9 bases in the middle. The germline gives CDR1 SGHRS, CDR2 YFSETQ. This CDR3 is 14 amino acids long. Assay: immunoSEQ multiplex PCR; the TCRdb copy retains only in-frame clones and omits some. Of 110,000 to 150,000 clones listed, about 91% are singletons. This record belongs to a study of cytomegalovirus exposure and HLA in healthy donors. Regarding the study as a whole: In vitro data verified a few CMV-associated chains as specific for CMV antigens. Generally TCR sequences proved uncommon, though certain public TCRs appeared in numerous donors. The classifier was said to identify cytomegalovirus status with high specificity and sensitivity. Cytomegalovirus association was assigned to approximately 180 TCR beta chains.

The rearrangement joins TRBV5-1 to TRBJ1-2; possible D gene TRBD1, 6 bases. The TCR originated in a woman aged 18 to 35 in good health and CMV-seropositive. The specimen was PBMCs. The CDR3 DNA reads as TGCGCCAGCAGCTTGGAGGCAGGGGACTATGGCTACACCTTC. It encodes CASSLEAGDYGYTF.